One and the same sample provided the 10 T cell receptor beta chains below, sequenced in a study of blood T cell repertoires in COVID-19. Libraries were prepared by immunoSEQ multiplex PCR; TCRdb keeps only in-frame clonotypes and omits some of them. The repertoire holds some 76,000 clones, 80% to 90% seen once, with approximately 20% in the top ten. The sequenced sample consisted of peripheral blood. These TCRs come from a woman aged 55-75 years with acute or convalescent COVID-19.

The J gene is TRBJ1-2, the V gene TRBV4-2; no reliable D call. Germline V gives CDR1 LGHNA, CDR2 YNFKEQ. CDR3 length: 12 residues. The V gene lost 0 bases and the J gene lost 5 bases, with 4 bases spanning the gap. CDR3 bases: TGTGCCAGCAGCCAAGATCGTTATGGCTACACCTTC. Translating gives CASSQDRYGYTF.

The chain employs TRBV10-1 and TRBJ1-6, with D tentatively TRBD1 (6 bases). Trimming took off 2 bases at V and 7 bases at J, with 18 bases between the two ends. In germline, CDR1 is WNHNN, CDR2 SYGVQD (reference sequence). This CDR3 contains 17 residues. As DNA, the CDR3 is TGCGCCAGCAGTGAGGATTGGTGGAAAGACAGGAATTCACCCCTCCACTTT. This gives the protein CASSEDWWKDRNSPLHF.

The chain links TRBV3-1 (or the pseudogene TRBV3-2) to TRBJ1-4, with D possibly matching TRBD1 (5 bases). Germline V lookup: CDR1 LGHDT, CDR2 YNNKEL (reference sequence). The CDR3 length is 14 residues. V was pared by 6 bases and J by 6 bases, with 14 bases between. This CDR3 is CASSAPGGDEKLFF. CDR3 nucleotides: TGTGCCAGCAGTGCTCCGGGGGGAGATGAAAAACTGTTTTTT.

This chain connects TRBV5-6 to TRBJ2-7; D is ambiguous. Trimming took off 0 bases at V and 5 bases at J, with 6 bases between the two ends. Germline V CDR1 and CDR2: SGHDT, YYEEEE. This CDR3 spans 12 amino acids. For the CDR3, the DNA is TGTGCCAGCAGCTTGGGGCGGAACGAGCAGTACGTC. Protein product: CASSLGRNEQYV.

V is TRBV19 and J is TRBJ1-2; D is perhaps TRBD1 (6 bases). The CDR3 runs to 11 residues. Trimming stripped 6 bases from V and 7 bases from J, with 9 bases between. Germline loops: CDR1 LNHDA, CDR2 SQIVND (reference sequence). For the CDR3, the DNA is TGTGCCAGTAGACAGGGCGGTGGCTACACCTTC. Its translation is CASRQGGGYTF.

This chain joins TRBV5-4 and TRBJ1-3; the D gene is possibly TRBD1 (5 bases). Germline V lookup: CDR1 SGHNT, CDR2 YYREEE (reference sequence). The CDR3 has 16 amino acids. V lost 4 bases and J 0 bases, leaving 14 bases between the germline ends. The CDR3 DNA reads TGTGCCAGCAGCAAATCGACAGAACGCTCTGGAAACACCATATATTTT. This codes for CASSKSTERSGNTIYF.

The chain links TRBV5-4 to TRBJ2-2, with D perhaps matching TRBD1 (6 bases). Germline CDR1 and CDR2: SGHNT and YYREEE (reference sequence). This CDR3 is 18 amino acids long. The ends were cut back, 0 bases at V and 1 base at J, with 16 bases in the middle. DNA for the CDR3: TGTGCCAGCAGCTTGGGGGCAGGGGATATCGGGAACACCGGGGAGCTGTTTTTT. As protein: CASSLGAGDIGNTGELFF. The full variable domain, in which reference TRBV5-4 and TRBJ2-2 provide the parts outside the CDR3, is ETGVTQSPTHLIKTRGQQVTLRCSSQSGHNTVSWYQQALGQGPQFIFQYYREEENGRGNFPPRFSGLQFPNYSSELNVNALELDDSALYLCASSLGAGDIGNTGELFFGEGSRLTVL.

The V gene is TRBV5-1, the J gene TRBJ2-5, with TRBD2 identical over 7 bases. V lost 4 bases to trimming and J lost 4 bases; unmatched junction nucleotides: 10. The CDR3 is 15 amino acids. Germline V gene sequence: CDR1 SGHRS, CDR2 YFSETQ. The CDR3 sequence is CASSLFGGMGETQYF. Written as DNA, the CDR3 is TGCGCCAGCAGCCTTTTCGGGGGGATGGGAGAGACCCAGTACTTC.

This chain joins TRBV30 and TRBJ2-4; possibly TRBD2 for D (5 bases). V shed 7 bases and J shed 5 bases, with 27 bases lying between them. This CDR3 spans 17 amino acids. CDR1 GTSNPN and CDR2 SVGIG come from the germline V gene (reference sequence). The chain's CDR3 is CASQVPLGRVGENIQYF. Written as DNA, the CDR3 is TGTGCCTCCCAAGTGCCCTTAGGCCGGGTCGGGGAAAACATTCAGTACTTC.

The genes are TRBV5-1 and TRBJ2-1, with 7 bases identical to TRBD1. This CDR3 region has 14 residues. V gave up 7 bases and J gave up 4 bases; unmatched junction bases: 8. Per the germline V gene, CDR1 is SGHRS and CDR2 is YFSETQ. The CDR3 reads CASHPGQTYNEQFF. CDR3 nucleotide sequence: TGCGCCAGCCACCCGGGACAGACGTACAATGAGCAGTTCTTC.